This T cell receptor beta chain originates from a study of T cell changes during pregnancy in multiple sclerosis (dated by TCRdb to the late 2010s). About the full investigation: The study examined how the T cell repertoire changed over the course of pregnancy in women with multiple sclerosis.

V and J lose 7 bases and 5 bases, and a span of 12 bases separates them. Taken from the germline V gene, the CDR1 and CDR2 loops are MDHEN and SYDVKM. The CDR3, from cysteine to phenylalanine, totals 12 residues. Here the CDR3 DNA is all that survives: 36 bases in frame from base 1. Library prep was done by the immunoSEQ multiplex PCR assay. TCRdb mirrors the immuneACCESS table, restricted to in-frame sequences. Some clones are absent from its copies; in checked studies, under half trace to an unresolved V gene, and the reason for the others is unknown. The sample contains fewer than 85,000 clones, 92% of them found a single time. Clones ranked in the top ten supply 2.8% of the sample. Comments on this clone: The specificity of this receptor is unknown. Base qualities are not recorded, but no much larger clone differs from it by a single base.

This TCR derives from a female donor in good health, enrolled as a control in a pregnancy study. The chain is assembled from TRBV28 and TRBJ2-7; TRBD1 is possibly the D segment (6 matching bases). Sample: peripheral blood, taken in the third trimester of pregnancy. The CDR3 protein is CASKAGADEQYF. The DNA sequence is TGTGCCAGCAAGGCAGGGGCCGACGAGCAGTACTTC.